These 20 T cell receptor beta chains originate from one sample sequenced in a study of cytomegalovirus exposure and HLA in healthy donors. The PCR employed 60 Vbeta primers together with 13 Jbeta primers. Here immunoSEQ multiplex PCR was the method, and the copy in TCRdb shows in-frame clones only, minus some. The table lists fewer than 200,000 clones, roughly 80% of them singletons. The sample consisted of PBMCs. All receptors derive from a male donor in good health and CMV-seronegative.

This chain joins TRBV7-9 and TRBJ2-1; the match to TRBD1 covers 9 bases. The germline gives CDR1 SEHNR, CDR2 FQNEAQ (reference sequence). V trimming: 2 bases; J trimming: 9 bases; junction bases outside the gene matches: 5. CDR3 size: 14 residues. The CDR3, as DNA: TGTGCCAGCAGCTTAAGGGACAGGGAAAGTGAGCAGTTCTTC. Protein sequence: CASSLRDRESEQFF.

The V call is TRBV28, the J call TRBJ1-5; D remains ambiguous. Trimming left V 4 bases short and J 2 bases short, with 6 bases between. Germline V gene lookup returns CDR1 MDHEN and CDR2 SYDVKM. The CDR3 spans 13 residues. The CDR3 sequence: CASSWRGNQPQHF. DNA of the CDR3: TGTGCCAGCAGTTGGAGGGGCAATCAGCCCCAGCATTTT.

This sequence joins TRBV6-1 and TRBJ2-2; weak D call: TRBD1 (6 bases). The CDR3 spans 18 residues. V was cut by 0 bases and J by 4 bases, with 18 bases left in between. Looked up from germline, CDR1 is MNHNS and CDR2 is SASEGT. CDR3: CASSEALLGTTVTGELFF. In nucleotides, the CDR3 is TGTGCCAGCAGTGAAGCGCTTCTTGGGACAACAGTCACCGGGGAGCTGTTTTTT.

This clone occurred once. The chain carries TRBV2 and TRBJ2-2; D is possibly TRBD1 (6 bases). The V end lost 7 bases, the J end lost 2 bases, and 8 bases lay between the germline ends. Germline CDR1 SNHLY, CDR2 FYNNEI. The CDR3 runs to 13 residues. The CDR3 coding sequence is TGTGCCAGCAAGGGACAAAACACCGGGGAGCTGTTTTTT. Protein: CASKGQNTGELFF. The variable domain in full, with the rest retrieved from reference TRBV2 and TRBJ2-2, is EPEVTQTPSHQVTQMGQEVILRCVPISNHLYFYWYRQILGQKVEFLVSFYNNEISEKSEIFDDQFSVERPDGSNFTLKIRSTKLEDSAMYFCASKGQNTGELFFGEGSRLTVL.

This clone occurred once. For the CDR3, the DNA is TGTGCCAGCTCACCCGGGACACTTTACGAGCAGTACTTC. It translates to CASSPGTLYEQYF. This sequence joins TRBV18 and TRBJ2-7, with D possibly matching TRBD1 (6 bases). V lost 3 bases and J lost 4, with 10 bases in between. CDR3 size: 13 residues. CDR1 and CDR2 from the germline V gene are KGHSH and LQKENI. Full variable domain (missing parts from reference TRBV18 and TRBJ2-7): NAGVMQNPRHLVRRRGQEARLRCSPMKGHSHVYWYRQLPEEGLKFMVYLQKENIIDESGMPKERFSAEFPKEGPSILRIQQVVRGDSAAYFCASSPGTLYEQYFGPGTRLTVT.

This clone turned up a few times. The chain has TRBV5-1 and TRBJ2-1; 10 positions match TRBD2. This CDR3 is 15 amino acids long. J gave up 8 bases and V 2 bases, and 7 bases lay outside the gene matches. From germline, CDR1 is SGHRS and CDR2 YFSETQ. CDR3 DNA: TGCGCCAGCAGCTTTAGGGCTAGCGGGGGCGATGAGCAGTTCTTC. It encodes CASSFRASGGDEQFF.

The chain recombines TRBV6-1 with TRBJ1-1; maybe TRBD1 (6 bases). V was clipped by 6 bases and J by 1 base, with 15 bases between them. CDR3 size: 15 residues. Germline CDR1 is MNHNS and CDR2 is SASEGT. The CDR3 region is CASSPQGIGNTEAFF. The CDR3 DNA follows: TGTGCCAGCAGCCCTCAGGGGATTGGGAACACTGAAGCTTTCTTT.

The chain uses TRBV4-1 and TRBJ2-1, with 8 positions matching TRBD2. Germline V gives CDR1 MGHRA, CDR2 YSYEKL. The CDR3 spans 15 residues. Losses at the gene ends were 0 bases for V and 12 bases for J; bases not matched to a gene: 10. CDR3 in amino acids: CASSQDRGLGMGQFF. In DNA form, the CDR3 reads TGCGCCAGCAGCCAAGATAGGGGACTAGGAATGGGGCAGTTCTTC.

This chain connects TRBV9 to TRBJ2-1; D perhaps matches TRBD2 (6 bases). From germline, CDR1 is SGDLS and CDR2 YYNGEE. The CDR3 is 16 residues long. V lost 6 bases and J lost 0, with 16 bases in between. The CDR3 reads CASTSNAGNSYNEQFF. The CDR3 nucleotides read TGTGCCAGCACCTCCAACGCGGGAAACTCCTACAATGAGCAGTTCTTC.

The chain employs TRBV29-1 and TRBJ1-1; possible D gene TRBD1, 6 bases. V dropped 0 bases and J dropped 0 bases, with 11 bases sitting between them. CDR3 length equals 15 residues. Germline V CDR1 and CDR2: SQVTM, ANQGSEA. The CDR3 DNA is TGCAGCGTTGAAGATGGACAGACCATGAACACTGAAGCTTTCTTT. Amino acid sequence: CSVEDGQTMNTEAFF.

V is TRBV2 and J is TRBJ2-7, with 8 bases matching TRBD1. CDR3 length equals 14 residues. V shed 5 bases, J shed 3 bases, and the junction held 6 bases outside the gene matches. Germline V lookup: CDR1 SNHLY, CDR2 FYNNEI. CDR3 sequence reads: CASSPQGGNYEQYF. The DNA for the CDR3 is TGTGCCAGCAGTCCACAGGGGGGTAACTACGAGCAGTACTTC. The full variable domain, completed using reference TRBV2 and TRBJ2-7, is EPEVTQTPSHQVTQMGQEVILRCVPISNHLYFYWYRQILGQKVEFLVSFYNNEISEKSEIFDDQFSVERPDGSNFTLKIRSTKLEDSAMYFCASSPQGGNYEQYFGPGTRLTVT.

The chain joins TRBV19 to TRBJ2-1; D is possibly TRBD1 (6 bases). This CDR3 is 14 amino acids long. CDR1 is LNHDA and CDR2 is SQIVND in the germline V gene (reference sequence). Trimming took off 5 bases at V and 9 bases at J, with 17 bases between the two ends. CDR3 coding DNA: TGTGCCAGTAGTGGCGACAGGAATTGGGTTGAGCAGTTCTTC. This translates into CASSGDRNWVEQFF. Variable domain in full (rest from reference TRBV19 and TRBJ2-1): DGGITQSPKYLFRKEGQNVTLSCEQNLNHDAMYWYRQDPGQGLRLIYYSQIVNDFQKGDIAEGYSVSREKKESFPLTVTSAQKNPTAFYLCASSGDRNWVEQFFGPGTRLTVL.

This sequence joins TRBV9 and TRBJ2-5, with 12 positions matching TRBD2. V shed 0 bases and J 5 bases; nucleotides not matched to a gene: 5. This CDR3 has 16 amino acids. Germline CDR1 and CDR2: SGDLS and YYNGEE. The chain's CDR3 is CASSVGQGTSGETQYF. The CDR3 DNA reads as TGTGCCAGCAGCGTAGGGCAAGGGACTAGCGGGGAGACCCAGTACTTC. Filled out from reference TRBV9 and TRBJ2-5, the complete variable domain reads DSGVTQTPKHLITATGQRVTLRCSPRSGDLSVYWYQQSLDQGLQFLIQYYNGEERAKGNILERFSAQQFPDLHSELNLSSLELGDSALYFCASSVGQGTSGETQYFGPGTRLLVL.

This clone was seen only a few times. The chain employs TRBV9 and TRBJ2-3; a weak D match, TRBD1 (6 bases). CDR3 length equals 15 residues. Germline V lookup: CDR1 SGDLS, CDR2 YYNGEE. The V gene lost 5 bases and the J gene lost 2 bases, with 15 bases spanning the gap. For the CDR3, the DNA is TGTGCCAGCAGTCCGACCGGGACACACACAGATACGCAGTATTTT. The encoded protein is CASSPTGTHTDTQYF. Together with reference TRBV9 and TRBJ2-3, the CDR3 gives the full variable domain: DSGVTQTPKHLITATGQRVTLRCSPRSGDLSVYWYQQSLDQGLQFLIQYYNGEERAKGNILERFSAQQFPDLHSELNLSSLELGDSALYFCASSPTGTHTDTQYFGPGTRLTVL.

This chain connects TRBV4-2 to TRBJ1-4, with a tentative D call TRBD1 (5 bases). This CDR3 region has 15 residues. Between the trimmed V and J ends, which lost 0 bases and 8 bases, there was a span of 13 bases. Germline CDR1 reads LGHNA; CDR2 reads YNFKEQ. The CDR3 DNA is TGTGCCAGCAGCCAAGATGGCAGGGTCCAAGAAAAACTGTTTTTT. It specifies CASSQDGRVQEKLFF.

The chain has TRBV28 and TRBJ2-3; 10 bases map to TRBD2. J gave up 6 bases and V 7 bases, and 19 bases lay outside the gene matches. CDR1 MDHEN and CDR2 SYDVKM come from the germline V gene. The CDR3 contains 18 residues. The CDR3 spells CASKPQIGSGRAMDTQYF. CDR3 nucleotide sequence: TGTGCCAGCAAGCCCCAGATCGGGAGCGGGAGGGCCATGGATACGCAGTATTTT.

The V and J genes are TRBV5-1 and TRBJ2-3; 9 nucleotides align to TRBD2. The CDR3 covers 17 residues. The V gene's germline CDR1 is SGHRS and CDR2 YFSETQ. The V gene end was trimmed by 0 bases and the J gene end by 4 bases; junction bases not matched to a gene: 9. The CDR3 DNA follows: TGCGCCAGCAGCTTGGGGGTCCTAGCGGGGTCCCCAGATACGCAGTATTTT. Its translation is CASSLGVLAGSPDTQYF.

This clone was observed a handful of times. The J gene is TRBJ2-3, the V gene TRBV9; a possible D gene is TRBD1 (5 bases). The V gene's germline CDR1 is SGDLS and CDR2 YYNGEE. The length of the CDR3 is 15 residues. V shed 0 bases and J shed 0 bases, with 8 bases lying between them. The CDR3 is CASSVGGRSTDTQYF. CDR3 coding DNA: TGTGCCAGCAGCGTAGGGGGCAGGAGCACAGATACGCAGTATTTT.

This clone is a singleton in its sample. The genes are TRBV6-4 and TRBJ2-3; 8 bases agree with TRBD2. V dropped 8 bases and J dropped 3; count of bases not matched to a gene: 10. CDR1 is MRHNA and CDR2 is SNTAGT in the germline V gene. CDR3 length equals 15 residues. CDR3 sequence reads: CASGRGEGRTDTQYF. In DNA, the CDR3 is TGTGCCAGCGGGCGGGGGGAGGGTAGAACAGATACGCAGTATTTT.

The V gene is TRBV7-9, the J gene TRBJ2-7; no firm D call. The V end was cut by 5 bases, the J end by 9 bases, with 26 bases between. The CDR3 length is 16 residues. Germline CDR1 and CDR2: SEHNR and FQNEAQ (reference sequence). The CDR3 DNA reads TGTGCCAGCAGCCATGACATGACCCGTATTAAGGTCGGGCAGTACTTC. Translating gives CASSHDMTRIKVGQYF.